The 31 T cell receptor beta chains reported below all come from one sample, sequenced in a study of spatial heterogeneity in lung cancer. TCRdb analysed the 5' RACE reads with MiXCR anew, one entry per CDR3 protein. This sample has 3,000 to 4,500 distinct CDR3 sequences, with about 30% found just once. Time point meaning: sample taken at primary tumor resection. Unsorted whole RNA from tumor, nontumor lung or frozen PBMC underwent sequencing. This material consisted of normal lung tissue next to the tumor, taken at surgery. Receptors were obtained from a male donor with early-stage non-small cell lung cancer.

Ten or more counts support this clonotype. V and J are TRBV20-1 and TRBJ1-1; the D gene is possibly TRBD1 (5 bases). V was trimmed by 3 bases and J by 7 bases, leaving 12 bases between them. Germline V gene data show CDR1 as DFQATT and CDR2 as SNEGSKA (reference sequence). CDR3 length: 12 amino acids. CDR3 nucleotide sequence: TGCAGTGCTAGTTCAGGGCGGGATGAAGCTTTCTTT. Protein sequence: CSASSGRDEAFF.

This clonotype is classed as medium-sized. The V call is TRBV12-3 or TRBV12-4, the J call TRBJ2-2; no clear D gene. Trimming left V 7 bases short and J 0 bases short, with 15 bases between. The CDR3 spans 16 residues. The CDR3 loop is CASTTSGVTNTGELFF. The CDR3 DNA sequence: TGTGCCAGCACAACCTCCGGAGTGACGAACACCGGGGAGCTGTTTTTT.

This clonotype is labeled medium-sized (0.01 to 0.1%). The V gene is TRBV5-1, the J gene TRBJ2-4, with 7 bases fitting TRBD1. Germline CDR1 reads SGHRS; CDR2 reads YFSETQ. V shed 4 bases and J 6 bases; nucleotides not matched to a gene: 13. The CDR3 has 16 amino acids. The CDR3 DNA sequence: TGCGCCAGCAGCCTAACAAGGGACAGTTCGAGAAACATTCAGTACTTC. Encoded protein: CASSLTRDSSRNIQYF. Using reference TRBV5-1 and TRBJ2-4 for the parts outside the CDR3, the full variable domain is KAGVTQTPRYLIKTRGQQVTLSCSPISGHRSVSWYQQTPGQGLQFLFEYFSETQRNKGNFPGRFSGRQFSNSRSEMNVSTLELGDSALYLCASSLTRDSSRNIQYFGAGTRLSVL.

This chain connects TRBV4-1 to TRBJ1-3; TRBD1 is a possible D gene (5 bases). CDR3 size: 15 residues. From germline, CDR1 is MGHRA and CDR2 YSYEKL. Trimming took off 5 bases at V and 9 bases at J, with 20 bases between the two ends. The CDR3 protein is CASSLSGTVEATIYF. The DNA for the CDR3 is TGCGCCAGCAGCTTATCCGGGACCGTCGAGGCCACCATATATTTT.

The chain links TRBV20-1 to TRBJ2-5; D ambiguous. V was shortened by 3 bases and J by 2 bases, with 4 bases between the two germline ends. The CDR3 consists of 11 residues. Germline-derived CDR1 and CDR2 are DFQATT and SNEGSKA (reference sequence). CDR3 coding DNA: TGCAGTGCTAGCGGACAAGAGACCCAGTACTTC. This encodes CSASGQETQYF.

This chain uses TRBV28 with TRBJ2-5; D remains unclear. V lost 3 bases to trimming and J lost 1 base, with 6 bases between them. Germline CDR1 reads MDHEN; CDR2 reads SYDVKM. CDR3 length: 13 residues. The CDR3 nucleotides read TGTGCCAGCAGTTTCTTGTCCCAAGAGACCCAGTACTTC. Residues: CASSFLSQETQYF.

V is TRBV19 and J is TRBJ2-1, with a possible D match to TRBD2 (6 bases). The CDR3 loop spans 17 amino acids. V was shortened by 7 bases and J by 3 bases, with 22 bases between the two germline ends. In germline, CDR1 is LNHDA, CDR2 SQIVND (reference sequence). The chain's CDR3 is CASIADSRTRGYNEQFF. In DNA, the CDR3 is TGTGCCAGTATAGCGGACTCACGGACCCGAGGCTACAATGAGCAGTTCTTC.

By proportion, this clonotype is large. J is TRBJ2-1 and V is TRBV20-1, with TRBD2 matching 11 bases. Germline loops: CDR1 DFQATT, CDR2 SNEGSKA (reference sequence). The CDR3 has 15 residues. J was trimmed by 12 bases and V by 0 bases; bases with no gene match: 10. This CDR3 is CSAREVTSGILGQFF. The CDR3 DNA sequence: TGCAGTGCTAGAGAGGTGACTAGCGGGATCCTTGGGCAGTTCTTC.

This clonotype was seen at least ten times. The chain couples TRBV6-1 to TRBJ1-2; 7 bases are a match to TRBD1. This CDR3 comprises 15 residues. Unmatched junction bases numbered 8, after V lost 5 bases and J lost 2 bases. The germline CDR1 and CDR2 sequences are MNHNS and SASEGT. This CDR3 reads CASSPRQGPNYGYTF. In DNA form, the CDR3 reads TGTGCCAGCAGTCCCCGACAGGGTCCGAACTATGGCTACACCTTC.

V is TRBV10-3 and J is TRBJ2-2; D is perhaps TRBD1 (5 bases). Between the trimmed V and J ends, which lost 4 bases and 1 base, there was a span of 7 bases. Germline loops: CDR1 ENHRY, CDR2 SYGVKD. The CDR3 runs 14 residues. The DNA of the CDR3 is TGTGCCATCAGTGTGACAGAGAACACCGGGGAGCTGTTTTTT. Protein product: CAISVTENTGELFF.

This chain joins TRBV5-1 and TRBJ1-4; tentative D call: TRBD1 (5 bases). Deletions cut 0 bases from V and 4 bases from J, with 10 bases between. The CDR3 loop spans 15 amino acids. The V gene's germline CDR1 is SGHRS and CDR2 YFSETQ. DNA of the CDR3: TGCGCCAGCAGCTTGGTTTCACAGGTTAATGAAAAACTGTTTTTT. Translated, it gives CASSLVSQVNEKLFF.

This clonotype is labeled medium-sized. The V gene is TRBV6-1, the J gene TRBJ2-7, with D tentatively TRBD1 (5 bases). The germline V gene has CDR1 MNHNS and CDR2 SASEGT. V lost 2 bases to trimming and J lost 5 bases, with 16 bases between them. This CDR3 is 15 amino acids long. CDR3 in DNA: TGTGCCAGCAGTGAAAGGGGCAGGGTTGCCAACGAGCAGTACGTC. Protein sequence: CASSERGRVANEQYV.

This chain links TRBV25-1 with TRBJ2-5, with 10 bases fitting TRBD2. With 3 bases clipped from V and 2 bases from J, the junction kept 9 bases outside the gene matches. The CDR3 sequence is 17 residues long. The germline V gene encodes CDR1 MGHDK and CDR2 SYGVNS. The CDR3 DNA sequence: TGTGCCAGCAGTGACCCGGAGAGCGGGAGGGCGCAAGAGACCCAGTACTTC. It encodes CASSDPESGRAQETQYF.

This clonotype was observed many times. The rearrangement joins TRBV7-2 to TRBJ1-4; D gene unclear. Between the trimmed V and J ends, which lost 2 bases and 8 bases, there was a span of 12 bases. Germline loops: CDR1 SGHTA, CDR2 FQGNSA. The CDR3 totals 14 residues. This chain's CDR3 is CASSLRGPEEKLFF. As DNA, the CDR3 is TGTGCCAGCAGCTTAAGAGGGCCCGAAGAAAAACTGTTTTTT.

A few counts support this clonotype. This chain connects TRBV28 to TRBJ2-1; D unclear. The germline V gene has CDR1 MDHEN and CDR2 SYDVKM. The V end was cut by 3 bases, the J end by 10 bases, with 7 bases between. The CDR3 consists of 11 residues. CDR3 in amino acids: CASSFPTEQFF. The CDR3 nucleotides are TGTGCCAGCAGTTTTCCGACAGAGCAGTTCTTC.

This clonotype ranks as medium-sized (0.01 to 0.1%). Written as DNA, the CDR3 is TGTGCCAGCAGTTCGGGACTGGGGGAGACCCAGTACTTC. It yields the protein CASSSGLGETQYF. The V call is TRBV28, the J call TRBJ2-5, with D possibly TRBD2 on 6 matching bases. CDR1 MDHEN and CDR2 SYDVKM come from the germline V gene. V dropped 4 bases and J dropped 5 bases, with 11 bases sitting between them. The CDR3 is made up of 13 amino acids.

By share, this clonotype counts as medium-sized. The V and J genes are TRBV7-6 and TRBJ1-1; 8 positions match TRBD1. The CDR3 consists of 14 residues. With 2 bases clipped from V and 1 base from J, the junction kept 0 bases outside the gene matches. Germline assignment: CDR1 SGHVS and CDR2 FNYEAQ. The CDR3 loop reads CASSLQGANTEAFF. The CDR3 DNA sequence: TGTGCCAGCAGCTTACAGGGGGCGAACACTGAAGCTTTCTTT.

This clonotype is labeled as medium-sized (0.01 to 0.1%). J is TRBJ2-7 and V is TRBV5-1; D is uncertain. Trimming stripped 4 bases from V and 3 bases from J, with 14 bases between. This CDR3 has 14 amino acids. Germline-derived CDR1 and CDR2 are SGHRS and YFSETQ. CDR3 nucleotides: TGCGCCAGCAGCAGAAGGACGGAATTCTACGAGCAGTACTTC. Translation: CASSRRTEFYEQYF.

This clonotype is termed medium-sized. The CDR3 loop reads CASSFGTGFMVDTQYF. In DNA, the CDR3 is TGTGCCAGCAGTTTCGGGACAGGGTTTATGGTAGATACGCAGTATTTT. The chain has TRBV12-3 or TRBV12-4 and TRBJ2-3; TRBD1 matches at 9 bases. This CDR3 contains 16 residues. Losses at the gene ends were 3 bases for V and 5 bases for J; bases not matched to a gene: 9.

The chain combines TRBV9 with TRBJ2-5; D may be TRBD1 (5 bases). In germline, CDR1 is SGDLS, CDR2 YYNGEE. CDR3 size: 15 residues. The ends were cut back, 4 bases at V and 3 bases at J, with 16 bases in the middle. The CDR3 is CASSFGGAREETQYF. CDR3 nucleotide sequence: TGTGCCAGCAGCTTTGGTGGGGCCAGAGAAGAGACCCAGTACTTC. Combining the CDR3 with reference TRBV9 and TRBJ2-5 gives the whole variable domain DSGVTQTPKHLITATGQRVTLRCSPRSGDLSVYWYQQSLDQGLQFLIQYYNGEERAKGNILERFSAQQFPDLHSELNLSSLELGDSALYFCASSFGGAREETQYFGPGTRLLVL.

The V call is TRBV29-1, the J call TRBJ2-1; the match to TRBD2 covers 11 bases. Germline CDR1 is SQVTM and CDR2 is ANQGSEA. This CDR3 has 11 residues. The V and J ends lost 6 bases and 10 bases, in that order; junction bases with no gene match: 2. DNA of the CDR3: TGCAGCGTAAGGACTAGCGGGGAGCAGTTCTTC. Protein product: CSVRTSGEQFF.

This chain uses TRBV12-3 or TRBV12-4 with TRBJ2-3, with 8 bases identical to TRBD2. The CDR3 consists of 16 residues. The J segment lost 2 bases and the V segment lost 6 bases, leaving 10 bases of the junction unmatched. CDR3 sequence reads: CASSLKTSGPTDTQYF. The CDR3 nucleotides read TGTGCCAGCAGCCTCAAAACTAGCGGACCCACAGATACGCAGTATTTT.

This clonotype is classed as medium-sized (0.01 to 0.1%). This sequence joins TRBV7-2 and TRBJ1-4; unclear D gene. Germline assignment: CDR1 SGHTA and CDR2 FQGNSA. Trimming cost V 0 bases and J 0 bases, with 5 bases left between them. The length of the CDR3 is 15 residues. In DNA form, the CDR3 reads TGTGCCAGCAGCTTAGCGGCGTCAACTAATGAAAAACTGTTTTTT. Protein: CASSLAASTNEKLFF.

This clonotype is labeled as medium-sized. The chain links TRBV28 to TRBJ2-7; 9 bases are a match to TRBD1. Germline CDR1 MDHEN, CDR2 SYDVKM. The CDR3 loop spans 15 amino acids. With V trimmed by 7 bases and J by 1 base, 8 bases remained unmatched. The CDR3 here is CASNIPGQGSYEQYF. CDR3 nucleotides: TGTGCCAGCAACATCCCGGGACAGGGATCCTACGAGCAGTACTTC. Combining the CDR3 with reference TRBV28 and TRBJ2-7 gives the whole variable domain DVKVTQSSRYLVKRTGEKVFLECVQDMDHENMFWYRQDPGLGLRLIYFSYDVKMKEKGDIPEGYSVSREKKERFSLILESASTNQTSMYLCASNIPGQGSYEQYFGPGTRLTVT.

DNA of the CDR3: TGTGCCAGCAATCCTGCGGGCACACAAGAGACCCAGTACTTC. Amino acid sequence: CASNPAGTQETQYF. This chain links TRBV28 with TRBJ2-5; weak D call: TRBD2 (5 bases). The germline V and J ends were trimmed by 7 bases and 2 bases, with 14 bases remaining between them. Germline V gene lookup returns CDR1 MDHEN and CDR2 SYDVKM. The CDR3 has 14 amino acids.

V and J are TRBV20-1 and TRBJ1-1; a weak D match, TRBD1 (5 bases). V lost 5 bases and J 0 bases, leaving 16 bases between the germline ends. This CDR3 is built from 15 residues. The germline CDR1 and CDR2 sequences are DFQATT and SNEGSKA (reference sequence). The CDR3 DNA follows: TGCAGTGCTGGGGCCCCCACAGGCCTGAACACTGAAGCTTTCTTT. Translating gives CSAGAPTGLNTEAFF.

The genes are TRBV28 and TRBJ2-7, with D uncertain. Germline CDR1 and CDR2: MDHEN and SYDVKM. The length of the CDR3 is 15 residues. V gave up 5 bases and J gave up 3 bases, with 17 bases separating them. CDR3 DNA: TGTGCCAGCAGTCTACTGGTTCTGGGATACTACGAGCAGTACTTC. Its translation is CASSLLVLGYYEQYF.

The chain is built from TRBV2 and TRBJ2-5, with D possibly being TRBD1 (5 bases). From germline, CDR1 is SNHLY and CDR2 FYNNEI. The CDR3 is made up of 15 amino acids. V lost 7 bases and J 3 bases, leaving 18 bases between the germline ends. CDR3 in amino acids: CASTRRVGREETQYF. In nucleotides, the CDR3 is TGTGCCAGCACCCGCAGGGTTGGACGCGAAGAGACCCAGTACTTC.

This clonotype is judged medium-sized. The V call is TRBV20-1, the J call TRBJ1-6; D not resolved. Germline V lookup: CDR1 DFQATT, CDR2 SNEGSKA (reference sequence). CDR3 length equals 14 residues. V was trimmed by 0 bases and J by 9 bases, leaving 12 bases between them. CDR3 amino acids: CSAREPKAGSPLHF. Written as DNA, the CDR3 is TGCAGTGCTAGAGAGCCGAAAGCAGGTTCACCCCTCCACTTT.

The chain uses TRBV20-1 and TRBJ2-3; the match to TRBD2 covers 8 bases. V shed 0 bases, J shed 2 bases, and the junction held 7 bases outside the gene matches. From germline, CDR1 is DFQATT and CDR2 SNEGSKA (reference sequence). The CDR3 runs to 16 residues. CDR3 DNA sequence: TGCAGTGCTAGAGATAGTGGAGCGGGAGACACAGATACGCAGTATTTT. Encoded protein: CSARDSGAGDTDTQYF.

This clonotype is labeled medium-sized. This rearrangement joins TRBV28 to TRBJ2-1, with TRBD2 matching 8 bases. J gave up 6 bases and V 3 bases, and 10 bases lay outside the gene matches. Germline loops: CDR1 MDHEN, CDR2 SYDVKM. The CDR3 has 16 amino acids. The CDR3 loop reads CASSLVTSGVFNEQFF. In DNA form, the CDR3 reads TGTGCCAGCAGTTTGGTAACTAGCGGAGTCTTCAATGAGCAGTTCTTC.